This T cell receptor (beta chain) was documented in a study of T cell changes during pregnancy in multiple sclerosis. The method was immunoSEQ multiplex PCR; TCRdb's version includes in-frame clones alone and lacks a portion of them. The profile shows about 74,000 clones, approximately 91% of them singletons. Trimming cost V 3 bases and J 5 bases, with 11 bases left between them. CDR1 and CDR2 (germline): LNHDA, SQIVND (reference sequence). This CDR3 spans 14 amino acids. This clonotype originated in a female donor with multiple sclerosis, enrolled in a pregnancy study. Sequencing was performed on peripheral blood, taken in the third trimester of pregnancy. The chain recombines TRBV19 with TRBJ1-5, with D uncertain. For the CDR3, the DNA is TGTGCCAGTAGTATCTGGCTGGGAGATCAGCCCCAGCATTTT. Protein sequence: CASSIWLGDQPQHF.